This paragraph covers one TCR beta chain sequence. The target of this receptor is not known. The CDR3 end lies 3 residues beyond the end of the read and is filled in from the germline J gene. Additional DNA sequences in this sample encode the identical CDR3. This entry is derived from a study of T cell clonality in common variable immunodeficiency (dated by TCRdb to between 2015 and 2017). V is cut back by 6 bases and J by 5 bases, with 7 bases in the junction unmatched. The CDR3 contains 14 residues, cysteine and phenylalanine counted. The CDR3 was read in part: 33 bases, with the frame set at base 1. In the germline V gene, CDR1 corresponds to SNHLY and CDR2 to FYNNEI. Standard criteria, namely reduction of serum IgG, IgA and/or IgM below the normal range together with specific antibody deficiency, were applied for the diagnosis of CVID. The CVID group comprised some 43 subjects, 15 or so female and around 29 male, aged roughly 9 to 64 years with a mean age of about 40. Predominantly Caucasian heritage was noted among both the CVID patients and the healthy controls. All CVID subjects had received replacement immunoglobulin therapy for at least one year at the time of study participation. At the time of blood collection, no CVID subject was ill or was being treated with immunomodulatory or immunosuppressive medication. Heparinized peripheral whole blood samples of roughly 5 to 8.5 ml were collected from each donor. Genomic DNA from adults with common variable immune deficiency (CVID) and from healthy adult controls was the source for sequencing TCRbeta CDR3 repertoires. Diluted blood was density-centrifuged over Hypaque 1077 or Ficoll-Paque to isolate peripheral blood mononuclear cells. Genomic DNA was obtained from unsorted mononuclear cells through either Qiagen column purification or a centrifugation-based method.

Study-level results and caveats: TCRbeta clonality was higher in CVID subjects than in healthy controls (t-test p = 0.018), and the increase was most characteristic of about a third of subjects. According to the authors, figuring out what caused the increased clonality in CVID would require sequencing the repertoires of T cell subpopulations. Correlations of repertoire features with clinical complications were constrained by heterogeneity among patients within the CVID cohort. Healthy controls shared more TCRbeta clones with each other than CVID subjects shared among themselves (p < 0.0001). CVID TCRbeta sequences reportedly showed fewer deletions and N-nucleotide insertions and lacked highly modified clones with 13 or more V deletions. Despite equal DNA input, controls averaged approximately 88,000 unique sequences per sample versus around 30,000 in CVID samples.

For sequencing, equivalent amounts of genomic DNA were input from CVID and control samples. For every sample, a 60 bp segment covering the rearranged TCRbeta CDR3 region was amplified and then sequenced. The immunoSEQ assay, a bias-corrected multiplex PCR with high-throughput sequencing, was employed for TCRbeta amplification. The source study handled its data this way. Every unique nucleotide sequence counted as a clone and was annotated with V, D and J genes, copy number and frequency. Sequences were labeled productive if in frame, and non-productive if out of frame or containing stop codons. As previously described, clonality was calculated on the basis of Shannon's entropy. The predicted amino acid sequences of productive clones were used to derive mean CDR3 Kyte-Doolittle hydropathy. Scaled V gene usage was hierarchically clustered using Manhattan distance and complete linkage with the R hclust function. To assess clone sharing by CDR3 amino acid sequence, 12 repertoires per group were resampled over 100 rounds. The repertoires were searched for around 75 published EBV-specific and some 240 published CMV-specific TCRbeta sequences. A couple of CVID samples yielding fewer than 10,000 sequences were excluded from analysis, leaving 42 CVID repertoires. Sourced from immuneACCESS, this table was stored by TCRdb with only in-frame sequences that have V and J called. A share of the clones is absent; for the studies checked, an unresolved V gene accounts for under half, and the remainder has no known explanation. That table furnishes V, J and clone size, whereas the DNA furnished D and trimming. For this sample, 28,000 or so clones are listed, none of them singletons. The top ten constitute 24% of the sample.

The sequenced sample consisted of peripheral blood mononuclear cells. This chain joins TRBV2 to TRBJ1-3; 7 nucleotides in the junction match TRBD1. The clonotype originates from a human donor with common variable immunodeficiency. The covered CDR3 bases are TGTGCCAGCAGCCAGGGGACAGCGAGAAACACC. Its protein is CASSQGTARNT. The entire CDR3 protein is CASSQGTARNTIYF.